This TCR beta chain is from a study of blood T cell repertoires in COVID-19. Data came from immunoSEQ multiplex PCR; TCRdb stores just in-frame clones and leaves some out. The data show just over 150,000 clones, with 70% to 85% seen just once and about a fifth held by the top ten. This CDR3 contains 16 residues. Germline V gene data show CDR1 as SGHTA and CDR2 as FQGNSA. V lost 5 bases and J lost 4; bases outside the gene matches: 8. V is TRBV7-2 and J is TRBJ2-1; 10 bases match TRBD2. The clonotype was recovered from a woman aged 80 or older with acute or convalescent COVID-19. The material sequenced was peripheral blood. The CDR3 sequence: CASSPTPGLAYNEQFF. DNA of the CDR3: TGTGCCAGCAGCCCAACCCCGGGACTAGCGTACAATGAGCAGTTCTTC.